This section outlines one T cell receptor (beta chain) sequence together with its context. The CDR3 spans 13 residues. Trimming stripped 6 bases from V and 2 bases from J, with 10 bases between. Per the germline V gene, CDR1 is ENHRY and CDR2 is SYGVKD. In replicate PCRs of sorted subsets, roughly 200 ng DNA, approximately 28,000 T cell genomes, was used. Measured with immunoSEQ multiplex PCR; TCRdb has only the in-frame clones, and not every one. The data hold 1.4 million or so clones, with 97% to 99% observed a single time. These data originate in a study of shared clonotypes between healthy human individuals.

The sample consisted of naive CD4+ T cells sorted from blood. Subset specified: CD45RA+ positively selected. The rearrangement uses TRBV10-3 and TRBJ1-1, with D perhaps matching TRBD1 (5 bases). The clonotype originates from a man aged 25 to 40 in good health. CDR3 in amino acids: CAIRNQGNTEAFF. CDR3 coding DNA: TGTGCCATCAGAAATCAGGGTAACACTGAAGCTTTCTTT.